The entry that follows covers one T cell receptor beta chain sequence. Only a few counts were recorded for this clonotype. What this receptor recognizes is not known. No per-base quality is available; no much larger clone lies one base away. This sample is part of a study of regulatory T cells in long-lasting Graves disease (dated by TCRdb to the early 2020s). Some background on the complete study: In the newly diagnosed Graves' disease group, patients had been taking antithyroid drugs for less than 3 months. Peripheral blood TCR sequencing and RNA sequencing compared persistent Graves' disease patients with newly diagnosed Graves' disease patients. The study was registered as a clinical trial and conducted in China. TCR sequencing covered around 13 persistent and around 20 newly diagnosed Graves' disease patients, some 35 samples in total. Study-wide conclusions, independent of this receptor: Persistent disease showed preferential use of TRBV28, TRBJ1-2 and TRBJ2-5, whereas newly diagnosed disease favored TRBV20-1 and TRBJ2-1. The authors acknowledged the small sample size as a limitation that may reduce accuracy. The study examined only peripheral blood because the primary lesion, thyroid tissue, could not be accessed. Persistent Graves' disease patients showed lower TCR Shannon entropy and fewer highly expanded clones than newly diagnosed patients, suggesting clonal expansion. Sequencing and analysis were restricted to the TCR beta chain. Patients with persistent disease shared more public clonotypes (around 2,500) than newly diagnosed patients did (approximately 1,000).

The CDR3 sequence holds 13 residues, the cysteine and phenylalanine included. CDR3 DNA is the only sequence kept; it has 39 bases, read in frame from the first base. The germline ends are 11 bases apart after V is trimmed by 3 bases and J by 5 bases. From the germline V gene (reference sequence), CDR1 is LNHDA and CDR2 is SQIVND. The library was made by multiplex PCR. Sequencing relied on an Illumina HiSeq 4000. To build TCR beta libraries, CDR3 regions were amplified by Arm-PCR using iRepertoire HTBI primers. Gel purification was performed on PCR products prior to sequencing. The authors' pipeline ran thus. Gene usage analysis of CDR3 amino acid clonotypes used the roughly 62 TRBV and around 14 TRBJ segments found across samples. Filtered high-quality paired reads were merged into contigs using COPE and FqMerger. Contigs were aligned with BLAST to IMGT TRBV, TRBD and TRBJ reference genes, and CDR3 was defined per IMGT. Highly expanded clones were defined as clonotypes with a frequency above 0.1%. Shannon entropy was used to measure repertoire diversity, and the Gini coefficient was used to measure V-J evenness. Public clonotypes were defined as clonotypes shared by more than one individual. TCRdb redid the processing of the public reads, applying fastp at Q25 and MiXCR, and retained in-frame beta chains. Duplicate CDR3 protein sequences are folded into a single record with the most common DNA and genes. These V and J calls derive from TCRdb rather than the authors' analysis. The sample data list around 460,000 distinct CDR3 sequences, and 13% to 15% of these were observed just once. Over 15% of the sample belongs to the ten largest clones.

The sample's time point, from its label and the paper: newly diagnosed GD, antithyroid drugs for less than 3 months. For both TCR sequencing and RNA sequencing, RNA was extracted from PBMCs in TRIzol. The diagnosis of Graves' disease was made according to American Thyroid Association guidelines. Recruitment of patients was carried out at an endocrinology department in Xi'an, China. Each patient gave about 9.1 milliliters of peripheral blood, collected in an EDTA anticoagulant tube. PBMCs were isolated by Ficoll Paque Plus density gradient separation without further T cell sorting. RNA quality was checked with an Agilent 2100 Bioanalyzer and agarose gel, and concentration with a NanoDrop 2000. The same data also went into a second study, on T cells in Graves' hyperthyroidism and ophthalmopathy. As the second publication notes: Stable Graves' hyperthyroidism was defined as the absence of progression to ophthalmopathy over 18 months of follow-up. The hyperthyroidism patients were between 18 and 65 years old and newly diagnosed, with a disease duration of less than 2 months. The study excluded patients with uncontrolled infections, other autoimmune diseases, pregnancy or lactation. Diagnoses were established on the basis of clinical symptoms, serum thyroxine and TRAb, thyroid ultrasound, and orbital computed tomography. A first-round RT-PCR of the TCR CDR3 used the HTBI primer set with the Qiagen OneStep RT-PCR kit. Most expanded thyroid clonotypes (frequency above 0.001) were also detected in blood, a finding suggesting that blood repertoires may reflect thyroid immune responses. Ophthalmopathy was separated from stable hyperthyroidism by a 13 V-J signature model, with approximately 85% sensitivity and about 81% specificity obtained in cross-validation and 80%/75% obtained in testing. In validation, progression to ophthalmopathy was predicted by the model with almost 71% sensitivity and nearly 75% specificity, a median of approximately 6.5 months before onset. To identify TCR V-J signatures that set the groups apart, the researchers used a discovery cohort of more than 95 patients, made up of around 42 with Graves' ophthalmopathy and some 60 with stable Graves' hyperthyroidism. An independent validation cohort of under 20 hyperthyroidism patients and 17 patients who later progressed to ophthalmopathy tested prospective prediction of ophthalmopathy. The 100 or so discovery patients were randomly divided into training and test sets at a 7:3 ratio. The study also compared thyroid tissue and blood T-cell repertoires from more than five Graves' hyperthyroidism patients. After sampling, hyperthyroidism patients received methimazole starting at 30 mg daily, and ophthalmopathy patients received high-dose intravenous methylprednisolone. Libraries were constructed in a second round of multiplex PCR, after which size selection and purification were performed. The libraries were sequenced on an Illumina HiSeq2000 using paired-end 100 bp reads. SOAPnuke was used to process the raw data, with reads discarded if the reads contained adapters or uncalled bases, had a mean Phred below 15, or lacked an exact constant-primer or identifier match. High-quality paired reads were merged using COPE v1.2.5, and each unique nucleotide sequence was defined as a clonotype. MiTCR v1.1 was used to align clonotypes to the IMGT TRBV, TRBD and TRBJ reference segments. Analysis was restricted to V-J combinations with a frequency above 0.0001, which covered about 99% of repertoires. A TCS score was defined as the ratio of F50 (clonal expansion) to E x V (chaos), with BLOSUM62-based TCRdist applied between CDR3 peptides within each V-J. Welch's t-statistics and random forest reduced around 510 V-J features to 13, which were used in a naive Bayes classifier (R e1071). Sample size was not statistically predetermined, and blinding of investigators to group allocation was not performed. The paper describes TCR Vbeta CDR3 sequencing of 140 or so peripheral blood samples, made up of fewer than 50 ophthalmopathy patients, some 80 hyperthyroidism patients and 17 progressor patients.

The clonotype originates from a woman between 50 and 59 years old with Graves disease. Donor details come from another sample of the same person, matched by shared clones. The source material was peripheral blood mononuclear cells (PBMCs), sampled at new diagnosis, from a patient treated with antithyroid drugs. The sequence joins TRBV19 to TRBJ2-7; no D gene call is confident. The CDR3 protein is CASSIGPTDEQYF. Here is the DNA: TGTGCCAGTAGTATTGGGCCGACGGACGAGCAGTACTTC.